These 17 T cell receptor beta chains came from one sample sequenced in a study of CXCR3-negative and CXCR3-positive naive CD8 T cells. The antigens these receptors bind are not known. Regarding the study as a whole: Higher TRB CDR3 hydrophobicity marked CXCR3-positive naive cells relative to CXCR3-negative naive cells.

Carrying UMI labels, the TRB cDNA libraries were prepared through 5' RACE. TCRdb reprocessed the 5' RACE reads; each CDR3 protein has one entry and no DNA is given. This repertoire comprises about 84,000 distinct CDR3 sequences; its ten largest clones make up approximately 0.62%. Sample: naive CXCR3+ CD8+ T cells from blood. Regarding subset: CD45RO-CCR7+CD27+CD95- naive CD8+ T cells expressing CXCR3 (TNR3+). The receptors here all came from a human donor in good health. Some clones in this sample may be carry-over from other donors' samples.

This chain uses TRBV28 with TRBJ2-3; TCRdb reports TRBD1, a call that lacks DNA to check it against. CDR1 and CDR2 from the germline V gene are MDHEN and SYDVKM. CDR3 length equals 16 residues. CDR3 in amino acids: CASSFPRGGGTDTQYF.

This chain joins TRBV13 and TRBJ1-2; there is no DNA to check the TCRdb D call of TRBD1. The CDR3 runs 13 residues. Germline CDR1 PRHDT, CDR2 FYEKMQ (reference sequence). This CDR3 is CASSTTGDYGYTF. The full variable domain, completed using reference TRBV13 and TRBJ1-2, is AAGVIQSPRHLIKEKRETATLKCYPIPRHDTVYWYQQGPGQDPQFLISFYEKMQSDKGSIPDRFSAQQFSDYHSELNMSSLELGDSALYFCASSTTGDYGYTFGSGTRLTVV.

The V call is TRBV6-5, the J call TRBJ1-1. CDR1 is MNHEY, CDR2 SVGAGI, per germline. This CDR3 spans 13 amino acids. The CDR3 here is CASSYGGKTEAFF.

This chain connects TRBV9 to TRBJ1-5. The germline CDR1 and CDR2 sequences are SGDLS and YYNGEE. The CDR3 runs to 14 residues. The CDR3 region is CASSAGWSSESQHF.

The chain combines TRBV28 with TRBJ2-3; there is no DNA to check the TCRdb D call of TRBD2. The CDR3 is 15 residues long. Per the germline V gene, CDR1 is MDHEN and CDR2 is SYDVKM. The CDR3 protein is CASSSLAERSDTQYF.

This chain uses TRBV28 with TRBJ2-5; TCRdb calls TRBD1, which cannot be checked without DNA. Germline CDR1 reads MDHEN; CDR2 reads SYDVKM. The CDR3 has 14 residues. CDR3 residues: CASTGQGLGETQYF.

This chain connects TRBV29-1 to TRBJ2-1. This CDR3 comprises 14 residues. The germline gives CDR1 SQVTM, CDR2 ANQGSEA. The CDR3 sequence: CSVEDLDENNEQFF.

The chain joins TRBV6-1 to TRBJ2-3. Per germline, CDR1 MNHNS and CDR2 SASEGT. CDR3 length: 17 amino acids. The CDR3 here is CASSATQWTSSTDTQYF.

This sequence joins TRBV5-1 and TRBJ2-1; as DNA is missing, the TRBD1 call by TCRdb cannot be tested. Per the germline V gene, CDR1 is SGHRS and CDR2 is YFSETQ. The CDR3 contains 15 residues. CDR3: CASSYSVEWGYEQFF.

The rearrangement joins TRBV29-1 to TRBJ2-1; TCRdb's D gene call, TRBD2, goes unchecked for lack of DNA. The CDR3 sequence is 15 residues long. Per germline, CDR1 SQVTM and CDR2 ANQGSEA. This CDR3 is CSVPPSRVAYNEQFF.

The CDR3 here is CASSSTGYTDTQYF. J is TRBJ2-3 and V is TRBV12-3 or TRBV12-4; as DNA is missing, the TRBD1 call by TCRdb cannot be tested. CDR3 length: 14 amino acids.

V and J are TRBV5-1 and TRBJ2-7; absent DNA, TCRdb's TRBD1 call cannot be checked. The length of the CDR3 is 13 residues. Per germline, CDR1 SGHRS and CDR2 YFSETQ. Here the CDR3 reads CASTAGAPYEQYF.

This chain links TRBV7-9 with TRBJ2-3. The CDR3 consists of 14 residues. Per germline, CDR1 SEHNR and CDR2 FQNEAQ (reference sequence). CDR3: CASSARDRTDTQYF.

CDR3 region: CSVDYVRGSTDTQYF. V usage is TRBV29-1 and J usage is TRBJ2-3; as DNA is missing, the TRBD2 call by TCRdb cannot be tested. This CDR3 is built from 15 residues. Germline lookup yields CDR1 SQVTM and CDR2 ANQGSEA.

The rearrangement uses TRBV7-9 and TRBJ1-5. Per germline, CDR1 SEHNR and CDR2 FQNEAQ (reference sequence). This CDR3 region has 12 residues. CDR3 loop: CASSQGNQPQHF.

This chain joins TRBV7-2 and TRBJ2-7; TCRdb selects TRBD1, and the lack of DNA leaves this call unchecked. The germline gives CDR1 SGHTA, CDR2 FQGNSA. The CDR3 has 15 residues. CDR3 residues: CASSLEMDRLYEQYF.

The chain employs TRBV12-3 or TRBV12-4 and TRBJ2-5; TCRdb returns TRBD2, unconfirmable since there is no DNA. The CDR3 totals 18 residues. This CDR3 is CASSFPRSSSPLQETQYF.